This TCR beta chain was documented in a study of blood T cell repertoires in COVID-19. At the level of the study: COVID-19 samples, acute and convalescent, were from the United States, Italy and Spain. Sources were T cells, B-cell-depleted T cells, or PBMCs; the material itself was cDNA or gDNA.

Method: immunoSEQ multiplex PCR; TCRdb's copy keeps in-frame clones and lacks some. In the table there are some 120,000 clones, roughly four fifths of which are singletons. The clonotype originates from a man in his 70s with acute or convalescent COVID-19. What was sequenced was peripheral blood.

The CDR3 reads CASGNRGLAFF. CDR3 coding DNA: TGTGCCAGCGGAAACAGGGGATTAGCTTTCTTT. The rearrangement joins TRBV2 to TRBJ1-1, with TRBD1 matching over 7 bases. The CDR3 has 11 residues. The junction had 7 bases not matched to a gene; V was cut back by 8 bases and J by 10 bases. Looked up from germline, CDR1 is SNHLY and CDR2 is FYNNEI.